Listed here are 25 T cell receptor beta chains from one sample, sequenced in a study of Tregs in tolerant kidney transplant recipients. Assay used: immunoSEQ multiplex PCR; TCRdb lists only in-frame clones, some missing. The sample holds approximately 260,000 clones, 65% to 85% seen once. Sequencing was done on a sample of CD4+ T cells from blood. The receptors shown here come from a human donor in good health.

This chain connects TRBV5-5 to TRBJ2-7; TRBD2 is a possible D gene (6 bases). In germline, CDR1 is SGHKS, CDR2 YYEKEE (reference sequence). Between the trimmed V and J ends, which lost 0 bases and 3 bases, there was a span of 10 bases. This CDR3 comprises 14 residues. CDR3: CASSLGGGIYEQYF. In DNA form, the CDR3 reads TGTGCCAGCAGCTTGGGGGGAGGTATCTACGAGCAGTACTTC.

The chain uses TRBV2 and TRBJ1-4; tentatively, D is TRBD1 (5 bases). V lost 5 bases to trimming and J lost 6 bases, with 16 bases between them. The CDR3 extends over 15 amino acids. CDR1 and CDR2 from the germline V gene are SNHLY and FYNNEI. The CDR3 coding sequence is TGTGCCAGCAGTCCACCGGGACGGCGACATGAAAAACTGTTTTTT. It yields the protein CASSPPGRRHEKLFF.

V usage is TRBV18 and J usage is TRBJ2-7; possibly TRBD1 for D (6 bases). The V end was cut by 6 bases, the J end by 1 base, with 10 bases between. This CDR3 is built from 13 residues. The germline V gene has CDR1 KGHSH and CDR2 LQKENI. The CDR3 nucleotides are TGTGCCAGCTCGTCCCAGGGGTCCTACGAGCAGTACTTC. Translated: CASSSQGSYEQYF.

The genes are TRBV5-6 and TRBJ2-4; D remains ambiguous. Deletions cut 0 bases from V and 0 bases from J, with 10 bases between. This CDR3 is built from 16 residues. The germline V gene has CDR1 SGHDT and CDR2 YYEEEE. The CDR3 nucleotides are TGTGCCAGCAGCTTGGAAACTGGGCTAGCCAAAAACATTCAGTACTTC. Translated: CASSLETGLAKNIQYF.

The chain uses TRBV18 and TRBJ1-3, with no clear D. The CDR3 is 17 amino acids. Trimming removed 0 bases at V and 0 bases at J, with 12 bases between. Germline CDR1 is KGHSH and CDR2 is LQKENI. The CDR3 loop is CASSPPDARRSGNTIYF. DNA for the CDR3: TGTGCCAGCTCACCACCGGACGCCAGGCGCTCTGGAAACACCATATATTTT.

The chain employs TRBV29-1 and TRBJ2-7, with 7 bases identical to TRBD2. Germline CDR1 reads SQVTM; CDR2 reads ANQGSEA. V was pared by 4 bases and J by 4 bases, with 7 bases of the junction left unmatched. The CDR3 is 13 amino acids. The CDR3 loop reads CSVAWRERYEQYF. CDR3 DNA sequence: TGCAGCGTTGCTTGGCGGGAGAGGTACGAGCAGTACTTC.

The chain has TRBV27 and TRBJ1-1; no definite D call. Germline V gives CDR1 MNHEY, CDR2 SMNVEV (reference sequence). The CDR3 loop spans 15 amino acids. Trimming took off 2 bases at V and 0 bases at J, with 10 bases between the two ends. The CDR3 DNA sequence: TGTGCCAGCAGTTTAAGGGAAGGTATGAACACTGAAGCTTTCTTT. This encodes CASSLREGMNTEAFF.

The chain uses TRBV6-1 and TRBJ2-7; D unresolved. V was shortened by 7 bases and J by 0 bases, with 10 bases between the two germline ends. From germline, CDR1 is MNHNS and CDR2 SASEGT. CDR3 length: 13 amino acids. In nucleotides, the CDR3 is TGTGCCAGCACAAGGATTAGCTCCTACGAGCAGTACTTC. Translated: CASTRISSYEQYF.

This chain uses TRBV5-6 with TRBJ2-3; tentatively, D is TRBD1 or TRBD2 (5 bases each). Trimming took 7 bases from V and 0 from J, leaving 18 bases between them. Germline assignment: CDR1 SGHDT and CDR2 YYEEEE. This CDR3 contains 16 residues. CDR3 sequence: CASFRTGTRSTDTQYF. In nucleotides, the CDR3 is TGTGCCAGCTTTCGGACCGGGACCCGCAGCACAGATACGCAGTATTTT. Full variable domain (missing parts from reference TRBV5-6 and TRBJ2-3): DAGVTQSPTHLIKTRGQQVTLRCSPKSGHDTVSWYQQALGQGPQFIFQYYEEEERQRGNFPDRFSGHQFPNYSSELNVNALLLGDSALYLCASFRTGTRSTDTQYFGPGTRLTVL.

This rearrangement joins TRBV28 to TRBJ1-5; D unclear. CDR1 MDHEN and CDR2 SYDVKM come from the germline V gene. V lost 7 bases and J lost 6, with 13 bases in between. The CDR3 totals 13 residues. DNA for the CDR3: TGTGCCAGCAAAGGCAGTATCTCTCAGCCCCAGCATTTT. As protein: CASKGSISQPQHF.

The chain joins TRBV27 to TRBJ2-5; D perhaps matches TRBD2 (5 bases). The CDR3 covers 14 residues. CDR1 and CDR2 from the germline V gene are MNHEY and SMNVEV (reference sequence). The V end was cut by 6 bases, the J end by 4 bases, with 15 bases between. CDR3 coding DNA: TGTGCCAGCAGGCCTAGCAGTTCCCGAGAGACCCAGTACTTC. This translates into CASRPSSSRETQYF.

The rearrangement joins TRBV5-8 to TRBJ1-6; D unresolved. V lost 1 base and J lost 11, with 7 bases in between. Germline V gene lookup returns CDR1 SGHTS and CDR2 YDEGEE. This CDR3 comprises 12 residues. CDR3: CASSLRFTPLHF. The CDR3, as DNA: TGTGCCAGCAGCTTGCGTTTTACACCCCTCCACTTT.

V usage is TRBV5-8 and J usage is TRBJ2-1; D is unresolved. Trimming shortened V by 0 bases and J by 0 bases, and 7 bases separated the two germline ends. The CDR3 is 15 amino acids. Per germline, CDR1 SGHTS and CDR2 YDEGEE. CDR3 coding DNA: TGTGCCAGCAGCTTGGGTTTTAGCTCCTACAATGAGCAGTTCTTC. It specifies CASSLGFSSYNEQFF.

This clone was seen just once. The CDR3 is CASSLGVRGDRRPYEQYF. In nucleotides, the CDR3 is TGTGCCAGCAGCTTAGGAGTCAGGGGGGACAGGCGCCCCTACGAGCAGTACTTC. The J gene is TRBJ2-7, the V gene TRBV7-9; 8 nucleotides match TRBD1. CDR3 length equals 18 residues. V lost 1 base to trimming and J lost 2 bases; unmatched junction nucleotides: 13. CDR1 and CDR2 (germline): SEHNR, FQNEAQ (reference sequence).

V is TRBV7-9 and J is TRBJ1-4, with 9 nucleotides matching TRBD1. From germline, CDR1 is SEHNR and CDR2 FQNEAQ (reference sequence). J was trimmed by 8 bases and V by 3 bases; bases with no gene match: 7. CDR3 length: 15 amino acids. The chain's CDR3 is CASSLGTGNSEKLFF. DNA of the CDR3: TGTGCCAGCAGCTTGGGGACAGGGAATTCGGAAAAACTGTTTTTT.

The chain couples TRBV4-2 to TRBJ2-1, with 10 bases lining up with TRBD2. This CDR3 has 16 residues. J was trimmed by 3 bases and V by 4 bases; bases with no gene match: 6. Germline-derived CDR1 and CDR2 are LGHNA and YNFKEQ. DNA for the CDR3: TGTGCCAGCAGCCGAGGGCGGACTAGCGGCTACAATGAGCAGTTCTTC. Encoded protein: CASSRGRTSGYNEQFF.

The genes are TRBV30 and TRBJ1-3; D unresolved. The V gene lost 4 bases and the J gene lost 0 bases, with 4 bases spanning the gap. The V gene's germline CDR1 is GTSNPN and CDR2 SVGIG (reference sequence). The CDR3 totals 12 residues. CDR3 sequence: CAWKSSGNTIYF. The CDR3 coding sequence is TGTGCCTGGAAGAGCTCTGGAAACACCATATATTTT.

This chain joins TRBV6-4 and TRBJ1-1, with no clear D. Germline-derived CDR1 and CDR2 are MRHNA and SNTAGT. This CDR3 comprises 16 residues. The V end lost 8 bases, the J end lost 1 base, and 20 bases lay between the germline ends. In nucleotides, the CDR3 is TGTGCCAGCCCCACTGTCGCTGGGGAGGAGAACACTGAAGCTTTCTTT. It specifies CASPTVAGEENTEAFF.

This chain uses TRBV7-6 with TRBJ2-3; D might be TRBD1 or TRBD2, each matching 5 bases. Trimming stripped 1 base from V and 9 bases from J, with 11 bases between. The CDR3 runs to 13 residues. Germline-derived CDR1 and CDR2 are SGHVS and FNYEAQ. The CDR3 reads CASSLVGWGTQYF. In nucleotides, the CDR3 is TGTGCCAGCAGCTTAGTCGGGTGGGGGACGCAGTATTTT.

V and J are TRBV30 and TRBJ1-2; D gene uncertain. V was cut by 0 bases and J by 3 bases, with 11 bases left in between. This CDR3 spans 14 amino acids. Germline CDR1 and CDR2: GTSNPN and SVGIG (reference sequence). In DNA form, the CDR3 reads TGTGCCTGGAGTGTAACGGGTATCGACTATGGCTACACCTTC. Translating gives CAWSVTGIDYGYTF. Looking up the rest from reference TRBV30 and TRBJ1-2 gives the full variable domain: SQTIHQWPATLVQPVGSPLSLECTVEGTSNPNLYWYRQAAGRGLQLLFYSVGIGQISSEVPQNLSASRPQDRQFILSSKKLLLSDSGFYLCAWSVTGIDYGYTFGSGTRLTVV.

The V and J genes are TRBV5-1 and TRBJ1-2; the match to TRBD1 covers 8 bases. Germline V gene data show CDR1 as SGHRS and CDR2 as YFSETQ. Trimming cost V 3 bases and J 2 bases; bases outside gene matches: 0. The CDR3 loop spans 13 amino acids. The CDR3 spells CASSWTGNYGYTF. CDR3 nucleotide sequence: TGCGCCAGCAGCTGGACAGGGAACTATGGCTACACCTTC.

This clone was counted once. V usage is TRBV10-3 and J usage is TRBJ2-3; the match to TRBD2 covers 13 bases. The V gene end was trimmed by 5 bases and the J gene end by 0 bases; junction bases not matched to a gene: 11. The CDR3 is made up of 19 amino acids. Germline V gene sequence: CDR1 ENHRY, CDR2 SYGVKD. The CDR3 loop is CAISHMTSGGRGSTDTQYF. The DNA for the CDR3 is TGTGCCATCAGTCACATGACTAGCGGGGGGCGGGGTAGCACAGATACGCAGTATTTT.

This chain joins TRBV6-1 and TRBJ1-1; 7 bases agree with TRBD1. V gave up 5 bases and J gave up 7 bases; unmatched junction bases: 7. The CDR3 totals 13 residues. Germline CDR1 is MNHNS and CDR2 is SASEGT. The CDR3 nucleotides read TGTGCCAGCAGTCCAGGGGGTCTTGGTGAAGCTTTCTTT. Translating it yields CASSPGGLGEAFF.

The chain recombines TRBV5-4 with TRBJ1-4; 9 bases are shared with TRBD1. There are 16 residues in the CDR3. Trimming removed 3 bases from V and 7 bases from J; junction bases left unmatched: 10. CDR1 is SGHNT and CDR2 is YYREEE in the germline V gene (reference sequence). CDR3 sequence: CASSSKLQGASEKLFF. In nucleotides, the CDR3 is TGTGCCAGCAGCTCAAAGCTACAGGGGGCGAGTGAAAAACTGTTTTTT. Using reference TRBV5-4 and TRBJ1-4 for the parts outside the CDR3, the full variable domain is ETGVTQSPTHLIKTRGQQVTLRCSSQSGHNTVSWYQQALGQGPQFIFQYYREEENGRGNFPPRFSGLQFPNYSSELNVNALELDDSALYLCASSSKLQGASEKLFFGSGTQLSVL.

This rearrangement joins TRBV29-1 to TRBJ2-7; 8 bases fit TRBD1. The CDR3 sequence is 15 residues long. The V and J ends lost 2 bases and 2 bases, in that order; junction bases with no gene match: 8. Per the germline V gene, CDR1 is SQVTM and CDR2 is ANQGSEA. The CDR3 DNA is TGCAGCGTTGAATGGGAGGACAGGGATACCTACGAGCAGTACTTC. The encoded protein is CSVEWEDRDTYEQYF.